This T cell receptor beta chain was recorded in a study of cytomegalovirus exposure and HLA in healthy donors. General study points: CMV serostatus was the sole immune exposure data available. Listed as cytomegalovirus-associated were about 160 TCR beta chains. Reported findings show TCR beta sequences accurately forecast HLA-A and HLA-B alleles in most subjects.

The CDR3 length is 11 residues. Germline V gene lookup returns CDR1 SQVTM and CDR2 ANQGSEA. Worth noting for this clone: Antigen specificity is unknown. Its ends do not fully match the called genes, so a read error is possible.

Use of 60 Vbeta and 13 Jbeta primers characterized the PCR. The protocol was immunoSEQ multiplex PCR, while the TCRdb copy is restricted to in-frame clones and leaves out a portion. The table shows approximately 140,000 clones, with approximately 70% occurring only once. The chain joins TRBV29-1 to TRBJ2-7, with 8 bases aligning to TRBD1. The receptor comes from a woman aged 55-70 years in good health and CMV-seronegative. What was sequenced was PBMCs. The chain's CDR3 is CSVERQGARFF. The CDR3 nucleotides are TGCAGCGTTGAACGGCAGGGGGCTAGATTCTTC.